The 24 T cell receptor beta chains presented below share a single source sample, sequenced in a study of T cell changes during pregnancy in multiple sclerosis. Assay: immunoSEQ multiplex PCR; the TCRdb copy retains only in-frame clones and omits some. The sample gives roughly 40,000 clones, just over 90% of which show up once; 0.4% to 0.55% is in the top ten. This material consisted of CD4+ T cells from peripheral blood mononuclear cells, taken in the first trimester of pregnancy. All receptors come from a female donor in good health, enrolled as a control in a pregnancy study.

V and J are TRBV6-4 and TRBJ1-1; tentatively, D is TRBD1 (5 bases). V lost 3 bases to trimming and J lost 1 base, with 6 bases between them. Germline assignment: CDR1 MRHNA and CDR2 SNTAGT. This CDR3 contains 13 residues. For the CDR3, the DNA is TGTGCCAGCAGTGATCAGGGGAACACTGAAGCTTTCTTT. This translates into CASSDQGNTEAFF.

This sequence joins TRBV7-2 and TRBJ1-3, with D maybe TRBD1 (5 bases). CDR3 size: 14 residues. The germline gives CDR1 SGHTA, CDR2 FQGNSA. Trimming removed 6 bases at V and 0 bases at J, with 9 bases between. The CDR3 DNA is TGTGCCAGCAGAACAGGTAGCTCTGGAAACACCATATATTTT. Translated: CASRTGSSGNTIYF.

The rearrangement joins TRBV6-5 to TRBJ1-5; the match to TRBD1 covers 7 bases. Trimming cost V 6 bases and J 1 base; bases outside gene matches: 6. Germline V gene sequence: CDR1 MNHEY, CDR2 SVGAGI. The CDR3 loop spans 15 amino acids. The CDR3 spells CASRPTGVSNQPQHF. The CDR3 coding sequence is TGTGCCAGCAGGCCCACAGGGGTGAGCAATCAGCCCCAGCATTTT.

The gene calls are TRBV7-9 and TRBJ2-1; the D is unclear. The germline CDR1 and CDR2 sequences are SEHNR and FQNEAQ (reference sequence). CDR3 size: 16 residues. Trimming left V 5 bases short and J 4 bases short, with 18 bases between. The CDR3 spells CASSRGDGVLYNEQFF. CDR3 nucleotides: TGTGCCAGCAGCCGAGGAGACGGTGTTCTATACAATGAGCAGTTCTTC.

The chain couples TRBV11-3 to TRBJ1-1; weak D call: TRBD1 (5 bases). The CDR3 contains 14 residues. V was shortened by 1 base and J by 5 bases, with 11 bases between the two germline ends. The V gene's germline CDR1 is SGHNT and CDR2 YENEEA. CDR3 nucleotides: TGTGCCAGCAGCTTAGGGGGCTACGGGACTGAAGCTTTCTTT. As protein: CASSLGGYGTEAFF.

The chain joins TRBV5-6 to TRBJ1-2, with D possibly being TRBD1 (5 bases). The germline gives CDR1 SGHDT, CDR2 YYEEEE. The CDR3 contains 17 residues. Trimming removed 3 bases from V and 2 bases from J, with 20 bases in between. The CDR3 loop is CASSYPQTAGSNYGYTF. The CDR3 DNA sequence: TGTGCCAGCAGCTATCCACAGACAGCAGGTTCGAACTATGGCTACACCTTC.

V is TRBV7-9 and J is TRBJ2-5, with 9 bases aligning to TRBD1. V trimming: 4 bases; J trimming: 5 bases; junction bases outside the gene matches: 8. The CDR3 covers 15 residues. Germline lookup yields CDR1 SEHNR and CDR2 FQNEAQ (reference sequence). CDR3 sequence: CASSYWTGEGETQYF. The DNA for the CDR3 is TGTGCCAGCAGCTACTGGACAGGGGAGGGGGAGACCCAGTACTTC.

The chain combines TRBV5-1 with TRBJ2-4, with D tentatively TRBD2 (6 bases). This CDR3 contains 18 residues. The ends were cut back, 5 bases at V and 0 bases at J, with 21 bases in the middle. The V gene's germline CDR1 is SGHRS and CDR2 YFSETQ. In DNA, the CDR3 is TGCGCCAGCAGGGGAACGGGGTCCCGGGACTTAGCCAAAAACATTCAGTACTTC. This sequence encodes CASRGTGSRDLAKNIQYF.

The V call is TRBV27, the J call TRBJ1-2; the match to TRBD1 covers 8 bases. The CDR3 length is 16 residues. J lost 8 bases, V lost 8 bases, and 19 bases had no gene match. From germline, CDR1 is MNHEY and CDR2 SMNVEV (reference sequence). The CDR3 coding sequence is TGTGCCAGCGTTGCCCTTTTGGCAGGGGGCGTTAGGGGCTACACCTTC. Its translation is CASVALLAGGVRGYTF.

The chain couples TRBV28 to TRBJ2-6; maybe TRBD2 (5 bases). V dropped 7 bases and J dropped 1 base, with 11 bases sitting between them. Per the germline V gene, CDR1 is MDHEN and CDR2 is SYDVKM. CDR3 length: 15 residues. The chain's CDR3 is CASTNPGSGANVLTF. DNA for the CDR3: TGTGCCAGCACCAACCCGGGATCTGGGGCCAACGTCCTGACTTTC.

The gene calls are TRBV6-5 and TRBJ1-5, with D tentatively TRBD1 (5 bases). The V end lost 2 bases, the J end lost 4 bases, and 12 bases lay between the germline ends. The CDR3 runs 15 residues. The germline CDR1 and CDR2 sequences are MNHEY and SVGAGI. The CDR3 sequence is CASSYRQPSNQPQHF. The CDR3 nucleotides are TGTGCCAGCAGTTACCGACAGCCCTCAAATCAGCCCCAGCATTTT.

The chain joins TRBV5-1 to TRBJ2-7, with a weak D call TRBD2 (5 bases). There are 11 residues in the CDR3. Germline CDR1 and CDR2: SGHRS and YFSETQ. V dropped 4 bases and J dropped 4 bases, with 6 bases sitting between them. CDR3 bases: TGCGCCAGCAGCACGGGATACGAGCAGTACTTC. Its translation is CASSTGYEQYF.

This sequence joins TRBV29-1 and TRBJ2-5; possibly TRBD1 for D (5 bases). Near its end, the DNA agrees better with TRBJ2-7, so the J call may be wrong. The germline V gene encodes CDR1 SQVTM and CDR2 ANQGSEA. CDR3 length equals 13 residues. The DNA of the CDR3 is TGCAGCGTTTATGGCAGGGCGTCCTACGAGCAGTACTTC. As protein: CSVYGRASYEQYF.

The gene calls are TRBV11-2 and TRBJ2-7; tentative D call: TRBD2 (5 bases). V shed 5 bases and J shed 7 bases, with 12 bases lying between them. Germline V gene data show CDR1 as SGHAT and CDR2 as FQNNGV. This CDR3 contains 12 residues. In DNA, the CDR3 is TGTGCCAGCAGCACCCGGACTGGAGAGCAGTACTTC. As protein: CASSTRTGEQYF. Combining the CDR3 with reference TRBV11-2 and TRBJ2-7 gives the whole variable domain EAGVAQSPRYKIIEKRQSVAFWCNPISGHATLYWYQQILGQGPKLLIQFQNNGVVDDSQLPKDRFSAERLKGVDSTLKIQPAKLEDSAVYLCASSTRTGEQYFGPGTRLTVT.

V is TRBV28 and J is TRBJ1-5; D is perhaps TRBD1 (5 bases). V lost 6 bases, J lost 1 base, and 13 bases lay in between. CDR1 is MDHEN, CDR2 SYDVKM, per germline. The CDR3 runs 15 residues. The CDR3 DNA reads TGTGCCAGCAGGAATCGCGGGGGGAGCAATCAGCCCCAGCATTTT. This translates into CASRNRGGSNQPQHF.

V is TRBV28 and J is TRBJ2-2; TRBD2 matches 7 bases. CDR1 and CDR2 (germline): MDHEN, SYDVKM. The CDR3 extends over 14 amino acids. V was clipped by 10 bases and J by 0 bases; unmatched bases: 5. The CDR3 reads CAITGTTNTGELFF. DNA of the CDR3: TGTGCCATCACCGGGACTACGAACACCGGGGAGCTGTTTTTT.

The CDR3 here is CASSVDRASGANVLTF. Written as DNA, the CDR3 is TGTGCCAGCAGTGTCGACAGGGCCTCTGGGGCCAACGTCCTGACTTTC. The chain carries TRBV6-1 and TRBJ2-6, with 7 bases lining up with TRBD1. Germline values: CDR1 MNHNS, CDR2 SASEGT. Germline trimming cut 4 bases from V and 0 bases from J; bases unmatched to any gene: 3. This CDR3 spans 16 amino acids.

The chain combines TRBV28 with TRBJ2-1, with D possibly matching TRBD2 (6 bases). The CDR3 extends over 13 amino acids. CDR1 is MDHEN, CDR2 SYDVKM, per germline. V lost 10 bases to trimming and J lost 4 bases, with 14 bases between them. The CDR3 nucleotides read TGTGCCAACTTAGGTGGAGGGTACAATGAGCAGTTCTTC. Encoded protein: CANLGGGYNEQFF. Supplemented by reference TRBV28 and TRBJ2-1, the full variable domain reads DVKVTQSSRYLVKRTGEKVFLECVQDMDHENMFWYRQDPGLGLRLIYFSYDVKMKEKGDIPEGYSVSREKKERFSLILESASTNQTSMYLCANLGGGYNEQFFGPGTRLTVL.

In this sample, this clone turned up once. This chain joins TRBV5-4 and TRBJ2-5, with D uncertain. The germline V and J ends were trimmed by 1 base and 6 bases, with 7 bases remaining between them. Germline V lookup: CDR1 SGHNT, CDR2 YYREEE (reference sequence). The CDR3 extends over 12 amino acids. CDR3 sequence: CASSLTGQTQYF. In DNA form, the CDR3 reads TGTGCCAGCAGCTTGACGGGTCAGACCCAGTACTTC.

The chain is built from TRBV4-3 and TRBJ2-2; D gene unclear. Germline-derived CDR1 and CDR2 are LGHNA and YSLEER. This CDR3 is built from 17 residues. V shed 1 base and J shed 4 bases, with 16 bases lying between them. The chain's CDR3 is CASSQGVARLFTGELFF. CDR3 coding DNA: TGCGCCAGCAGCCAAGGAGTAGCCCGCCTCTTCACCGGGGAGCTGTTTTTT.

CDR3 coding DNA: TGTGCCAGCACGAAGGCGGGGGGATACGAGCAGTACTTC. Translating gives CASTKAGGYEQYF. The V gene is TRBV6-1, the J gene TRBJ2-7, with 8 bases identical to TRBD2. This CDR3 region has 13 residues. Germline-derived CDR1 and CDR2 are MNHNS and SASEGT. The trim removed 7 bases at V and 4 bases at J, leaving 6 bases unmatched.

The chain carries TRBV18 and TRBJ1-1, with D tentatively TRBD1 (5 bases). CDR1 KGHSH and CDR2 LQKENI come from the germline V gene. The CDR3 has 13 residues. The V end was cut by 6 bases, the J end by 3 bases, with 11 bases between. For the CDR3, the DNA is TGTGCCAGCTCCTTAAGGGGTGACACTGAAGCTTTCTTT. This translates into CASSLRGDTEAFF.

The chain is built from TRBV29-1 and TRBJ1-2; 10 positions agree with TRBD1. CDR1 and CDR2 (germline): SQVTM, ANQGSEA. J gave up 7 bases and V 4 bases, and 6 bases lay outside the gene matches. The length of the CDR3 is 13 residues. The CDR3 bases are TGCAGCGTTGTAGGACAGGGGGGCCGTGGCTACACCTTC. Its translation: CSVVGQGGRGYTF.

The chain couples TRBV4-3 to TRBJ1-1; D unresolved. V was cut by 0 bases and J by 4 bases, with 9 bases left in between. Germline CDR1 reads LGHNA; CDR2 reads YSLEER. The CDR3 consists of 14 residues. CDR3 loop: CASSQEGRSTEAFF. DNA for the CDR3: TGCGCCAGCAGCCAAGAGGGGAGGAGCACTGAAGCTTTCTTT.